The rows below give T cell receptor beta chains drawn from one sample of a study of cytomegalovirus exposure and HLA in healthy donors. Produced via immunoSEQ multiplex PCR; TCRdb's table is partial and in-frame only. This table has approximately 88,000 clones, under 80% appearing once. The specimen sequenced was PBMCs. The receptors shown here come from a male donor in good health and CMV-seronegative. The CDR3 runs from the conserved cysteine through the conserved F or W. Fields, in order: clone size, J gene, D gene, V gene, CDR3 protein, CDR3 DNA. D genes are given only for firm matches. Some rows mark clone size as missing; the rest say once, few, many or name a class of expanded clone.

clone size: once; J gene: TRBJ1-4; D gene: TRBD1; V gene: TRBV30; CDR3 protein: CAWSGGTGEEKLFF; CDR3 DNA: TGTGCCTGGAGTGGTGGGACAGGGGAAGAAAAACTGTTTTTT
clone size: NA; J gene: TRBJ2-7; D gene: NA; V gene: TRBV2; CDR3 protein: CASSGFDEQYF; CDR3 DNA: TGTGCCAGCAGCGGTTTCGACGAGCAGTACTTC
clone size: once; J gene: TRBJ1-6; D gene: NA; V gene: TRBV7-2; CDR3 protein: CASSSMGVSSYNSPLHF; CDR3 DNA: TGTGCCAGCAGCTCAATGGGCGTAAGCTCCTATAATTCACCCCTCCACTTT
clone size: NA; J gene: TRBJ2-1; D gene: TRBD2; V gene: TRBV5-5; CDR3 protein: CASSLVLAGTREQFF; CDR3 DNA: TGTGCCAGCAGCTTGGTTCTAGCGGGAACGCGTGAGCAGTTCTTC
clone size: NA; J gene: TRBJ2-1; D gene: NA; V gene: TRBV28; CDR3 protein: CASSSLTDRSYNEQFF; CDR3 DNA: TGTGCCAGCAGCTCCCTGACGGACAGAAGTTACAATGAGCAGTTCTTC
clone size: NA; J gene: TRBJ1-5; D gene: NA; V gene: TRBV19; CDR3 protein: CASSPDRGRQPQHF; CDR3 DNA: TGTGCCAGTAGCCCGGACAGAGGGCGACAGCCCCAGCATTTT
clone size: NA; J gene: TRBJ2-1; D gene: TRBD2; V gene: TRBV6-1; CDR3 protein: CASSETLAWNEQFF; CDR3 DNA: TGTGCCAGCAGTGAGACACTAGCGTGGAATGAGCAGTTCTTC
clone size: NA; J gene: TRBJ2-5; D gene: TRBD1; V gene: TRBV7-2; CDR3 protein: CASNDRGRHETQYF; CDR3 DNA: TGTGCCAGCAACGACAGGGGGCGCCATGAGACCCAGTACTTC
clone size: NA; J gene: TRBJ1-6; D gene: TRBD1; V gene: TRBV6-5; CDR3 protein: CASRSGQGNSPLHF; CDR3 DNA: TGTGCCAGCAGGTCGGGACAGGGTAATTCACCCCTCCACTTT
clone size: NA; J gene: TRBJ1-3; D gene: TRBD1; V gene: TRBV4-1; CDR3 protein: CASSHRTGGSGNTIYF; CDR3 DNA: TGCGCCAGCAGCCATAGGACAGGCGGCTCTGGAAACACCATATATTTT
clone size: NA; J gene: TRBJ1-6; D gene: NA; V gene: TRBV19; CDR3 protein: CASSITIGGPPLHF; CDR3 DNA: TGTGCCAGTAGTATCACCATAGGAGGGCCACCCCTCCACTTT
clone size: NA; J gene: TRBJ2-1; D gene: TRBD2; V gene: TRBV6-5; CDR3 protein: CASSIGLGEQFF; CDR3 DNA: TGTGCCAGCAGCATAGGACTAGGTGAGCAGTTCTTC
clone size: NA; J gene: TRBJ2-7; D gene: NA; V gene: TRBV19; CDR3 protein: CASSPHQGGYEQYF; CDR3 DNA: TGTGCCAGTAGTCCACACCAGGGGGGCTACGAGCAGTACTTC
clone size: NA; J gene: TRBJ1-2; D gene: NA; V gene: TRBV28; CDR3 protein: CASSLLGAGDYGYTF; CDR3 DNA: TGTGCCAGCAGTTTATTAGGGGCGGGGGACTATGGCTACACCTTC
clone size: NA; J gene: TRBJ2-7; D gene: TRBD1; V gene: TRBV11-3; CDR3 protein: CASSSGTGNEQYF; CDR3 DNA: TGTGCCAGCAGCTCCGGGACAGGGAACGAGCAGTACTTC
clone size: NA; J gene: TRBJ1-2; D gene: NA; V gene: TRBV7-9; CDR3 protein: CASSPRTAPFYGYTF; CDR3 DNA: TGTGCCAGCAGCCCCCGGACAGCTCCCTTCTATGGCTACACCTTC
clone size: NA; J gene: TRBJ1-1; D gene: NA; V gene: TRBV19; CDR3 protein: CASTLGRNTEAFF; CDR3 DNA: TGTGCCAGTACCCTAGGGAGGAACACTGAAGCTTTCTTT
clone size: NA; J gene: TRBJ2-2; D gene: NA; V gene: TRBV11-2; CDR3 protein: CASSFQQANTGELFF; CDR3 DNA: TGTGCCAGCAGCTTTCAACAGGCGAACACCGGGGAGCTGTTTTTT
clone size: NA; J gene: TRBJ2-1; D gene: TRBD1; V gene: TRBV7-2; CDR3 protein: CASSHRDRGYNEQFF; CDR3 DNA: TGTGCCAGCAGCCACCGGGACAGGGGTTACAATGAGCAGTTCTTC
clone size: NA; J gene: TRBJ2-7; D gene: TRBD1; V gene: TRBV27; CDR3 protein: CASSLGAGGIYEQYF; CDR3 DNA: TGTGCCAGCAGTTTAGGGGCAGGGGGCATCTACGAGCAGTACTTC
clone size: NA; J gene: TRBJ2-5; D gene: NA; V gene: TRBV19; CDR3 protein: CASSIARVQETQYF; CDR3 DNA: TGTGCCAGTAGTATAGCCCGGGTGCAAGAGACCCAGTACTTC
clone size: NA; J gene: TRBJ1-3; D gene: TRBD1; V gene: TRBV7-8; CDR3 protein: CASSSTLPGQGATIYF; CDR3 DNA: TGTGCCAGCAGCTCCACCCTCCCGGGACAGGGGGCAACCATATATTTT
clone size: NA; J gene: TRBJ2-1; D gene: TRBD1; V gene: TRBV7-8; CDR3 protein: CASSPLGTGLYNEQFF; CDR3 DNA: TGTGCCAGCAGCCCCCTGGGGACAGGCCTCTACAATGAGCAGTTCTTC
clone size: once; J gene: TRBJ1-5; D gene: TRBD1; V gene: TRBV18; CDR3 protein: CASSPDRANQPQHF; CDR3 DNA: TGTGCCAGCTCACCAGACAGGGCTAATCAGCCCCAGCATTTT
clone size: once; J gene: TRBJ2-3; D gene: NA; V gene: TRBV4-3; CDR3 protein: CASSRQGPDTDTQYF; CDR3 DNA: TGCGCCAGCAGCCGCCAGGGGCCCGACACAGATACGCAGTATTTT
clone size: NA; J gene: TRBJ1-2; D gene: NA; V gene: TRBV5-1; CDR3 protein: CASSLVETNYGYTF; CDR3 DNA: TGCGCCAGCAGCTTAGTGGAGACGAACTATGGCTACACCTTC
clone size: NA; J gene: TRBJ2-2; D gene: NA; V gene: TRBV27; CDR3 protein: CASSSSFRWELFF; CDR3 DNA: TGTGCCAGCAGTTCCTCATTCCGGTGGGAGCTGTTTTTT
clone size: NA; J gene: TRBJ2-5; D gene: NA; V gene: TRBV7-2; CDR3 protein: CASSPNTYSRGGAQETQYF; CDR3 DNA: TGTGCCAGCAGCCCAAATACTTATTCCCGCGGCGGGGCTCAAGAGACCCAGTACTTC
clone size: few; J gene: TRBJ2-3; D gene: TRBD2; V gene: TRBV5-6; CDR3 protein: CASSRDRDYRADTQYF; CDR3 DNA: TGTGCCAGCAGCAGGGACCGGGACTATAGGGCAGATACGCAGTATTTT
clone size: NA; J gene: TRBJ2-7; D gene: TRBD1; V gene: TRBV5-1; CDR3 protein: CASSLGQGGNEQYF; CDR3 DNA: TGCGCCAGCAGCTTGGGACAGGGGGGAAACGAGCAGTACTTC
clone size: NA; J gene: TRBJ1-5; D gene: NA; V gene: TRBV28; CDR3 protein: CASSILNQPQHF; CDR3 DNA: TGTGCCAGCAGCATACTCAATCAGCCCCAGCATTTT
clone size: NA; J gene: TRBJ2-7; D gene: NA; V gene: TRBV19; CDR3 protein: CASSIEAGNTYEQYF; CDR3 DNA: TGTGCCAGTAGTATAGAAGCAGGGAACACCTACGAGCAGTACTTC
clone size: NA; J gene: TRBJ2-3; D gene: TRBD2; V gene: TRBV4-1; CDR3 protein: CASSQSPPGTGTSGVTDTQYF; CDR3 DNA: TGCGCCAGCAGCCAGTCCCCTCCAGGTACCGGGACTAGCGGTGTCACAGATACGCAGTATTTT
clone size: NA; J gene: TRBJ1-6; D gene: NA; V gene: TRBV4-3; CDR3 protein: CASSQDLQRGASPLHF; CDR3 DNA: TGCGCCAGCAGCCAAGATCTCCAACGCGGGGCTTCACCCCTCCACTTT
clone size: NA; J gene: TRBJ2-4; D gene: TRBD1; V gene: TRBV27; CDR3 protein: CASSFRPPEGQALAKNIQYF; CDR3 DNA: TGTGCCAGCAGTTTCAGACCACCCGAAGGACAGGCCCTAGCCAAAAACATTCAGTACTTC
clone size: NA; J gene: TRBJ2-7; D gene: TRBD2; V gene: TRBV10-3; CDR3 protein: CAISESLGAGGSYEQYF; CDR3 DNA: TGTGCCATCAGTGAGTCCCTGGGAGCGGGGGGCTCCTACGAGCAGTACTTC
clone size: NA; J gene: TRBJ2-7; D gene: TRBD1; V gene: TRBV6-6; CDR3 protein: CASRGLGTGLSYEQYF; CDR3 DNA: TGTGCCAGCAGGGGGTTGGGGACAGGCCTCTCCTACGAGCAGTACTTC
clone size: NA; J gene: TRBJ1-2; D gene: NA; V gene: TRBV6-1; CDR3 protein: CASSVSGIGDYGYTF; CDR3 DNA: TGTGCCAGCAGTGTCAGTGGAATCGGGGACTATGGCTACACCTTC
clone size: NA; J gene: TRBJ2-6; D gene: NA; V gene: TRBV30; CDR3 protein: CAWSPGYSVSGANVLTF; CDR3 DNA: TGTGCCTGGAGTCCGGGATACAGCGTCTCTGGGGCCAACGTCCTGACTTTC
clone size: NA; J gene: TRBJ2-1; D gene: TRBD2; V gene: TRBV9; CDR3 protein: CASSKTGTSGGASYNEQFF; CDR3 DNA: TGTGCCAGCAGTAAAACCGGGACTAGCGGGGGGGCCTCCTACAATGAGCAGTTCTTC
clone size: NA; J gene: TRBJ2-5; D gene: TRBD1; V gene: TRBV4-2; CDR3 protein: CASSQGHTGGAETQYF; CDR3 DNA: TGTGCCAGCAGCCAAGGTCACACAGGGGGCGCAGAGACCCAGTACTTC
clone size: NA; J gene: TRBJ2-7; D gene: NA; V gene: TRBV6-1; CDR3 protein: CASSEMARTYEQYF; CDR3 DNA: TGTGCCAGCAGTGAAATGGCAAGAACCTACGAGCAGTACTTC
clone size: NA; J gene: TRBJ1-2; D gene: NA; V gene: TRBV18; CDR3 protein: CASSPNQGLGDGYTF; CDR3 DNA: TGTGCCAGCTCACCGAACCAGGGGTTGGGCGATGGCTACACCTTC
clone size: NA; J gene: TRBJ1-4; D gene: NA; V gene: TRBV18; CDR3 protein: CASSQNSRTSREKLFF; CDR3 DNA: TGTGCCAGCTCACAAAATTCACGAACGAGCCGTGAAAAACTGTTTTTT
clone size: NA; J gene: TRBJ1-1; D gene: NA; V gene: TRBV7-9; CDR3 protein: CASSLEGVGEAFF; CDR3 DNA: TGTGCCAGCAGCTTAGAGGGGGTAGGTGAAGCTTTCTTT
clone size: few; J gene: TRBJ1-3; D gene: NA; V gene: TRBV7-9; CDR3 protein: CASSLGRGRNTIYF; CDR3 DNA: TGTGCCAGCAGCTTAGGACGGGGGAGAAACACCATATATTTT
clone size: once; J gene: TRBJ2-2; D gene: NA; V gene: TRBV5-1; CDR3 protein: CASSRGGELFF; CDR3 DNA: TGCGCCAGCAGTCGCGGCGGGGAGCTGTTTTTT
clone size: NA; J gene: TRBJ1-1; D gene: TRBD1; V gene: TRBV28; CDR3 protein: CASSLLPQGINTEAFF; CDR3 DNA: TGTGCCAGCAGTTTACTTCCACAGGGGATTAACACTGAAGCTTTCTTT